This TCR beta chain was captured by sequencing in a study of blood T cell repertoires in COVID-19 (dated by TCRdb to the early 2020s). General notes on the study: Samples covering the acute and convalescent phases of COVID-19 were provided by collaborators in the United States, Italy and Spain. The material from the prospective study consisted of cDNA or gDNA derived from T cells, B-cell-depleted T cells, or PBMCs. The dataset comprised deeply sampled blood TCRbeta repertoires from subjects exposed to, actively infected with, or recovered from COVID-19. The repertoires were released in a freely available public database meant as a resource for research on the immune response to SARS-CoV-2. The samples were drawn from two sources: the first 160 participants of the ongoing ImmuneRACE study, and some 1,300 subjects contributed by 6 global collaborators. The sample metadata nearly always contained a de-identified subject ID, COVID-19 status, age in years and sex. Where available, HLA class I and class II types were obtained from metadata supplied by the sample provider rather than from assay-based typing. Results the study describes overall, beyond this receptor: How much clinical and demographic metadata was included differed by source and by participant, and the metadata was provided uncurated.

On this clone: Its antigen is not yet known. Qualities for individual bases were not recorded, and no much larger clone is one base off.

TCRbeta CDR3 regions were amplified from genomic DNA using the immunoSEQ Assay, a bias-controlled multiplex PCR. Per the original workflow: Within the assay, amplification of reference gene primers was used to estimate how many nucleated cells each sample contained. To quantify the absolute abundance of each unique TCRbeta CDR3 rearrangement, sequence reads were collapsed and filtered. Productive Simpson clonality was computed per sample as the square root of Simpson's diversity index over productive rearrangements. Drawn from immuneACCESS, this table holds only the in-frame rearrangements with V and J called that TCRdb kept. Clones are partly lost; checked studies trace under half to an unresolved V gene and leave the rest unexplained. The V and J calls and clone size were taken over from that table, and D and trimming were inferred from the DNA. For this sample there are approximately 280,000 clones; 75% to 90% appear just once. The top ten clonotypes cover 2% to 3% of the sample.

From its cysteine to its phenylalanine, the CDR3 spans 17 amino acids. This entry keeps only the CDR3 DNA: 51 bases, framed from base 1. V loses 0 bases at its end and J loses 1 base; junction bases beyond the gene matches: 5. CDR1 and CDR2 were assigned from the germline V gene as MGHRA and YSYEKL. Enrolling through a virtual design, the prospective study's participants ranged in age from roughly 18 to 90 years and lived across some 22 United States geographic areas. To assign participants to cohorts, the prospective study relied on clinical history that participants themselves reported in a screening survey and a study questionnaire. For ImmuneRACE Cohort 3, a participant was defined as recovered based on two consecutive negative NP/OP PCR tests, clearance by a healthcare professional, or resolution of symptoms. Each participant in the prospective study had whole blood, serum and a nasopharyngeal or oropharyngeal swab collected by mobile phlebotomists. Participants in the prospective study had the option to provide additional blood draws and questionnaires over an approximately 2-month period. Before DNA extraction, blood samples from the prospective study were shipped at room temperature or frozen.

The sample was PBMCs or T cells enriched from blood (not recorded which). The source of this sequence is a woman aged 45-60 years who had recovered from COVID-19. Recombination linked TRBV4-1 to TRBJ1-1; 10 of the junction bases match TRBD1. The DNA is as follows: TGCGCCAGCAGCCAAGAGACAGGGGGCTTTAGGAACACTGAAGCTTTCTTT. It translates as CASSQETGGFRNTEAFF.